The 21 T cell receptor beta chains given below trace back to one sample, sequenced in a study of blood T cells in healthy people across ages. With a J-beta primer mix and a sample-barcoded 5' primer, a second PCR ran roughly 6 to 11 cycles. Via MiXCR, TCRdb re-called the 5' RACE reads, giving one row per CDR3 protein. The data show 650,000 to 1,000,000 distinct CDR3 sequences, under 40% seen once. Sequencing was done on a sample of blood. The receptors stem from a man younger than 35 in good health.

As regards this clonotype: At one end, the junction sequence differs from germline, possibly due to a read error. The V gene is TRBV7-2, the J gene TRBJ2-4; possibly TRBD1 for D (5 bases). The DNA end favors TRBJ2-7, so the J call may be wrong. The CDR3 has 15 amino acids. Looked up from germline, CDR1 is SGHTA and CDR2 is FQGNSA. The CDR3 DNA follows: TGTGCCAGTAGCTTAGTGGTAGGGGCGAAGTACGAGCAGTACTTC. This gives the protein CASSLVVGAKYEQYF.

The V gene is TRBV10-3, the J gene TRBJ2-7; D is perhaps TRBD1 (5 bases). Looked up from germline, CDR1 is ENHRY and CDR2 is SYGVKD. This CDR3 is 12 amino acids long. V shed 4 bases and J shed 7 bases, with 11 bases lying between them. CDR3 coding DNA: TGTGCCATCAGTGCCCTTGGGGCTGAGCAGTACTTC. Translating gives CAISALGAEQYF.

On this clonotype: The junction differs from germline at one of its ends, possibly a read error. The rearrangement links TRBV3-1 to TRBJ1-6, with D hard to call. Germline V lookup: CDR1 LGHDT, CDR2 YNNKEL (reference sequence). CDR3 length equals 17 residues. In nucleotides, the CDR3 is TGTGCCAGCAGCCAAGATATTAGTGCCGTTTATATTTCACCCCTCCACTTT. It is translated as CASSQDISAVYISPLHF.

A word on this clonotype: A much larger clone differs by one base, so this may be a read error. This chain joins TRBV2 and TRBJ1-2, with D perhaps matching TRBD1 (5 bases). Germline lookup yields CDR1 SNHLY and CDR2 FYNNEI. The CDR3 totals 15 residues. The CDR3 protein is CASKGSMLASGGCTF. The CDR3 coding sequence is TGTGCCAGCAAGGGGAGTATGCTTGCGTCGGGCGGCTGCACCTTC.

The CDR3 loop reads CASSSSDRGNSPLHF. CDR3 bases: TGCGCCAGCAGCTCTAGCGACAGGGGAAATTCACCCCTCCACTTT. This sequence joins TRBV4-3 and TRBJ1-6, with TRBD1 matching 8 bases. V lost 5 bases to trimming and J lost 7 bases; unmatched junction nucleotides: 7. Germline CDR1 and CDR2: LGHNA and YSLEER. The CDR3 consists of 15 residues.

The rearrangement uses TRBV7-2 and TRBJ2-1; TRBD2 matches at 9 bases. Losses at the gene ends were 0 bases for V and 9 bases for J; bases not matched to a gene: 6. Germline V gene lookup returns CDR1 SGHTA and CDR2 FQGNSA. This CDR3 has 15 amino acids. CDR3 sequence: CASSLARGGDIEQFF. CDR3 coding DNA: TGTGCCAGCAGCTTAGCGCGGGGGGGGGATATTGAGCAGTTCTTC.

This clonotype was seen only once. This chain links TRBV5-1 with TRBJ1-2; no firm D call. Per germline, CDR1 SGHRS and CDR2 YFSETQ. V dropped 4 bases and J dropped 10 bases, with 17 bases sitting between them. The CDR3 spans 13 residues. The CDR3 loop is CASSVEPGRDYTF. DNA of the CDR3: TGCGCCAGCAGCGTGGAACCGGGCCGGGACTACACCTTC.

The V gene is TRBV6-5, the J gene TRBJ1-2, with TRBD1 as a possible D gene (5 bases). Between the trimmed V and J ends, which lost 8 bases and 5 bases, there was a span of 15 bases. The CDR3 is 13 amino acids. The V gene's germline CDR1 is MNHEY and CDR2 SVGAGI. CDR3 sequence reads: CASLGQGSYGYTF. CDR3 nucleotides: TGTGCCAGCTTGGGCCAGGGTAGTTATGGCTACACCTTC.

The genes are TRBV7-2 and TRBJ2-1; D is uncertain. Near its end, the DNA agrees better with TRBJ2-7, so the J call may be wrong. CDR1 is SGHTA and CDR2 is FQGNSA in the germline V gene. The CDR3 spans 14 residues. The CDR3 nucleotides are TGTGCCAGCAGCTTAGGGAAGGAGTACAATGAGCAGTACTTC. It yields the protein CASSLGKEYNEQYF.

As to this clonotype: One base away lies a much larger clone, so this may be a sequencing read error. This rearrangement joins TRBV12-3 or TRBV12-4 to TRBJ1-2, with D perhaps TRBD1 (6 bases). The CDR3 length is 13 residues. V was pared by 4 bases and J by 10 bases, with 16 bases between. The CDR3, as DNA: TGTGCCAGCAGTTACCGGGACAAGGATGACTACACCTTC. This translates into CASSYRDKDDYTF.

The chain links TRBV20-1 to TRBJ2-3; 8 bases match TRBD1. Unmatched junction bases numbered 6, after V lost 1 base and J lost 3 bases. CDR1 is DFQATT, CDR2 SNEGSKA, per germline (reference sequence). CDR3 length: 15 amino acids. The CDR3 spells CSARGLNRGTDTQYF. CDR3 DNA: TGCAGTGCTAGAGGTCTGAACAGGGGGACAGATACGCAGTATTTT.

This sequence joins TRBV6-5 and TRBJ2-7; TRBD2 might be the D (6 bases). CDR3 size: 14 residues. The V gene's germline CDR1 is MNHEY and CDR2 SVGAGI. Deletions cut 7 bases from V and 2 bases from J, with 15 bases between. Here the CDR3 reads CASKSSTGAYEQYF. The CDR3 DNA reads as TGTGCCAGCAAATCTTCGACGGGGGCCTACGAGCAGTACTTC.

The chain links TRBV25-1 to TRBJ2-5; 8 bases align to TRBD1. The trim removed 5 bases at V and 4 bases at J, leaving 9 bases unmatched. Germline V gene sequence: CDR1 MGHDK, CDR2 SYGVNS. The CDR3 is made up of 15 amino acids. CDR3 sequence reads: CASSPITGGGETQYF. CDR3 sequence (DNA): TGTGCCAGCAGTCCAATCACAGGGGGAGGAGAGACCCAGTACTTC.

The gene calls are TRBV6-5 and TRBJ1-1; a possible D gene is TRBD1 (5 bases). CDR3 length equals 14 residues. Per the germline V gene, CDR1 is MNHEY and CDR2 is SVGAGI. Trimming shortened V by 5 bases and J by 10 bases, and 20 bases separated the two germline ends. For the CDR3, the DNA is TGTGCCAGCAGTCCGAATACCTTGACAGACGGAGCTTTCTTT. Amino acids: CASSPNTLTDGAFF.

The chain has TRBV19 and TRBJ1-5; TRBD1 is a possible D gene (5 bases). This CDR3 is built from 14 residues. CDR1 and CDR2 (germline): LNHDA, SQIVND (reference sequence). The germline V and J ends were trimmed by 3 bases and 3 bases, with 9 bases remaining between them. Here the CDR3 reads CASSMRGFNQPQHF. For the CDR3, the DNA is TGTGCCAGTAGTATGCGGGGCTTCAATCAGCCCCAGCATTTT.

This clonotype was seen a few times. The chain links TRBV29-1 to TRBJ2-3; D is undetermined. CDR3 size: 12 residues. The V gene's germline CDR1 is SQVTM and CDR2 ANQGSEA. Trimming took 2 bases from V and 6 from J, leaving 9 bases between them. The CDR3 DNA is TGCAGCGTTGAACTTGCGCCGGATACGCAGTATTTT. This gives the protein CSVELAPDTQYF.

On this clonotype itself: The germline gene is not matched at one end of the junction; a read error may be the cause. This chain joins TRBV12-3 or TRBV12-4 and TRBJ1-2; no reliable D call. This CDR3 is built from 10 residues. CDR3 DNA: TGTGCCAACAGTTTAAGTGGCTACACCTTC. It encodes CANSLSGYTF.

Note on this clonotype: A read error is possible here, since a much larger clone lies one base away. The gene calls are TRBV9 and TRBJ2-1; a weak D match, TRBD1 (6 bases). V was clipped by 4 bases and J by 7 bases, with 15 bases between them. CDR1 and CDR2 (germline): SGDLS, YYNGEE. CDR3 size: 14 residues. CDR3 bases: TGTGCCAGCAGCTCCCGGGACACTATGAATGAGCAGTTCTTC. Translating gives CASSSRDTMNEQFF.

The CDR3 nucleotides read TGCAGTGCTAGAGATTTCGCAGTCACGGAGACTCGAAAGACCCAGTACTTC. Residues: CSARDFAVTETRKTQYF. The V call is TRBV20-1, the J call TRBJ2-5; D gene uncertain. V lost 0 bases, J lost 6 bases, and 23 bases lay in between. This CDR3 is 17 amino acids long. Germline loops: CDR1 DFQATT, CDR2 SNEGSKA (reference sequence).

CDR3 sequence (DNA): TGTGCCAGCAGTCCTGGCCCTAGGTCAGGAATAGGAGTGGGACTAGCCAAAAACATTCAGTACTTC. It encodes CASSPGPRSGIGVGLAKNIQYF. This rearrangement joins TRBV28 to TRBJ2-4; maybe TRBD2 (6 bases). CDR3 length: 22 amino acids. Germline assignment: CDR1 MDHEN and CDR2 SYDVKM. V was cut by 5 bases and J by 0 bases, with 32 bases left in between. The full variable domain, with the rest looked up from reference TRBV28 and TRBJ2-4, is DVKVTQSSRYLVKRTGEKVFLECVQDMDHENMFWYRQDPGLGLRLIYFSYDVKMKEKGDIPEGYSVSREKKERFSLILESASTNQTSMYLCASSPGPRSGIGVGLAKNIQYFGAGTRLSVL.

CDR3 in amino acids: CASGLPGDTQYF. The CDR3 DNA reads TGTGCTAGTGGTTTGCCAGGAGATACGCAGTATTTT. This chain joins TRBV12-5 and TRBJ2-3; no clear D gene. V lost 2 bases, J lost 5 bases, and 5 bases lay in between. This CDR3 spans 12 amino acids. CDR1 LGHNT and CDR2 FRNRAP come from the germline V gene.